Listed below are T cell receptor beta chains from one sample, sequenced in a study of blood T cell repertoires in COVID-19. Data came from immunoSEQ multiplex PCR; TCRdb stores just in-frame clones and leaves some out. This sample has 150,000 to 200,000 clones; roughly 91% occur once, and the top ten carry 3.5% to 4.5%. Material: peripheral blood. These receptor sequences come from a human donor in a cohort sampled during active COVID-19. CDR3s include the opening cysteine and the closing phenylalanine or tryptophan. Fields, in order: D gene, V gene, J gene, clone size, CDR3 protein, CDR3 DNA. The D gene is left open where the match is weak. Not every row has a clone size; where given, it reads once, few, many or a size class.

>TRBD1|TRBV7-8|TRBJ1-1|-
CASSRDRGLGTEAFF
TGTGCCAGCAGCCGAGACAGGGGGCTTGGCACTGAAGCTTTCTTT
>-|TRBV10-3|TRBJ1-6|-
CAISPTGLSSYNSPLHF
TGTGCCATCAGCCCAACAGGGCTCAGCTCCTATAATTCACCCCTCCACTTT
>-|TRBV7-2|TRBJ2-1|-
CASSPRTGGSGEQFF
TGTGCCAGCAGCCCCCGGACGGGTGGTAGCGGTGAGCAGTTCTTC
>TRBD2|TRBV4-1|TRBJ2-5|-
CASSQEFLAGGLGETQYF
TGCGCCAGCAGCCAAGAATTTTTGGCGGGAGGGCTCGGGGAGACCCAGTACTTC
>-|TRBV6-5|TRBJ1-5|-
CASTPGWGRPQHF
TGTGCCAGCACCCCTGGGTGGGGCCGGCCCCAGCATTTT
>-|TRBV6-6|TRBJ2-3|-
CASSARDLSTDTQYF
TGTGCCAGCAGTGCACGGGACTTAAGCACAGATACGCAGTATTTT
>-|TRBV18|TRBJ2-7|-
CASSPYSYEQYF
TGTGCCAGCTCACCGTACTCCTACGAGCAGTACTTC
>TRBD1|TRBV28|TRBJ1-2|-
CASRGQGANGYTF
TGTGCCAGCAGAGGACAGGGGGCTAACGGCTACACCTTC
>TRBD2|TRBV29-1|TRBJ2-1|once
CSVEFSGWGNNEQFF
TGCAGCGTTGAATTTAGCGGGTGGGGGAACAATGAGCAGTTCTTC
>-|TRBV27|TRBJ1-6|-
CASSYRPGKGSPLHF
TGTGCCAGCAGTTATAGGCCGGGGAAGGGTTCACCCCTCCACTTT